What follows are 5 T cell receptor beta chains derived from one specimen sequenced in a study of T cell responses to AZD1222 COVID-19 vaccine. Some clones are missing from TCRdb's copy, which holds only in-frame ones; the method was immunoSEQ multiplex PCR. This sample yields 250,000 to 300,000 clones, of which 85% to 95% are seen a single time; less than 0.65% belongs to the top ten. This sample comprised peripheral blood, obtained 28 days after the second AZD1222 dose. The origin of the receptors is an adult who received the AZD1222 COVID-19 vaccine.

The V call is TRBV29-1, the J call TRBJ2-5, with D tentatively TRBD1 or TRBD2 (5 bases each). The germline V and J ends were trimmed by 7 bases and 1 base, with 10 bases remaining between them. CDR1 and CDR2 (germline): SQVTM, ANQGSEA. The CDR3 is 12 residues long. The CDR3, as DNA: TGCAGCGGAAAGAGGGGCCAAGAGACCCAGTACTTC. Translated, it gives CSGKRGQETQYF.

The V gene is TRBV12-3 or TRBV12-4, the J gene TRBJ2-5; D is uncertain. Deletions cut 5 bases from V and 1 base from J, with 8 bases between. This CDR3 is 13 amino acids long. DNA for the CDR3: TGTGCCAGCAGTATCGGACGCCAAGAGACCCAGTACTTC. It translates to CASSIGRQETQYF.

This sequence joins TRBV3-1 (or the pseudogene TRBV3-2) and TRBJ1-6, with D perhaps TRBD1 (5 bases). The CDR3 has 18 residues. Germline CDR1 LGHDT, CDR2 YNNKEL (reference sequence). Trimming stripped 4 bases from V and 7 bases from J, with 23 bases between. This CDR3 is CASSPTRIREGSNSPLHF. The CDR3 DNA reads TGTGCCAGCAGCCCGACGAGAATACGGGAGGGGAGCAATTCACCCCTCCACTTT.

This rearrangement joins TRBV12-5 to TRBJ1-1, with D uncertain. The CDR3 runs to 15 residues. The V end was cut by 1 base, the J end by 0 bases, with 9 bases between. Germline lookup yields CDR1 LGHNT and CDR2 FRNRAP. The DNA for the CDR3 is TGTGCTAGTGGTTTGGACAGATTCATGAACACTGAAGCTTTCTTT. Its translation: CASGLDRFMNTEAFF.

The CDR3 spells CASSLGGTDTQYF. The CDR3 coding sequence is TGTGCCAGCAGCTTAGGTGGGACAGATACGCAGTATTTT. J is TRBJ2-3 and V is TRBV7-9, with no clear D. The CDR3 covers 13 residues. Germline V lookup: CDR1 SEHNR, CDR2 FQNEAQ (reference sequence). The V gene lost 1 base and the J gene lost 3 bases, with 5 bases spanning the gap.